Many counts were recorded for the clone carrying this TCR beta chain. Its cognate antigen is unknown. The data were taken from a study of T cells in Graves' hyperthyroidism and ophthalmopathy. RNA transcripts gave rise to amplified TCR beta CDR3 regions. With the HTBI primer set, the TCR CDR3 went through a first round of RT-PCR. TCRdb re-called the multiplex PCR reads through MiXCR, storing one row per CDR3 protein. The sample carries more than 35,000 distinct CDR3 sequences, 45% to 50% recorded once. Study-wide findings and caveats: Blood also held most thyroid clonotypes expanded beyond 0.001.

Per germline, CDR1 MNHEY and CDR2 SMNVEV (reference sequence). The CDR3 is 16 residues long. Trimming shortened V by 5 bases and J by 7 bases, and 18 bases separated the two germline ends. Sequencing was carried out using peripheral blood or thyroid tissue (not recorded which). The TCR was taken from a woman in her fifties or sixties with Graves' hyperthyroidism. The chain couples TRBV27 to TRBJ1-6; maybe TRBD1 (5 bases). In DNA, the CDR3 is TGTGCCAGCAGTGCGACAGTGCAAGTCCGGAATTCACCCCTCCACTTT. It encodes CASSATVQVRNSPLHF.